The T cell receptor beta chain under discussion was sequenced for a study of shared clonotypes between healthy human individuals. Study-level findings and limits: Non-shared clonotypes were found to have lower generation probabilities than the clonotypes that were shared by all four of the sorted-subset donors.

As regards this clone: Its specificity is not known.

Libraries were prepared by immunoSEQ multiplex PCR; TCRdb keeps only in-frame clonotypes and omits some of them. The data hold about 2 million clones, with around 95% observed a single time. Trimming cost V 2 bases and J 1 base, with 15 bases left between them. This CDR3 contains 17 residues. Germline-derived CDR1 and CDR2 are SGHAT and FQNNGV. The chain uses TRBV11-2 and TRBJ1-3; D might be TRBD1 (5 bases). This TCR was recovered from a man aged 18 to 29 in good health. Sequencing was done on a sample of naive CD4+ T cells sorted from blood. This sample's subset: CD45RA+ positively selected. DNA for the CDR3: TGTGCCAGCAGCTTACATGTCCCCAGGGATTCTGGAAACACCATATATTTT. Its translation is CASSLHVPRDSGNTIYF.